Listed below are T cell receptor beta chains from one sample, sequenced in a study of OX40 agonist ivuxolimab in advanced cancers. Profiled with immunoSEQ multiplex PCR; TCRdb holds only in-frame clones, not every one. The sample contains some 66,000 clones, around nine tenths of which appear only once. The sequencing here drew on CD4+ or CD8+ T cells sorted from blood, taken in a trial of the OX40 agonist ivuxolimab. These TCRs come from an adult with an advanced solid tumor such as melanoma, head and neck, liver or kidney cancer. CDR3s include the opening cysteine and the closing phenylalanine or tryptophan. The order of the fields is clone size, J gene, V gene, D gene, CDR3 protein, CDR3 DNA. D genes are given only for firm matches. Some rows mark clone size as missing; the rest say once, few, many or name a class of expanded clone.

abundance: .; j_gene: TRBJ1-2; v_gene: TRBV11-1; d_gene: TRBD1; CDR3aa: CASSPDRGYGYTF; CDR3nt: TGTGCCAGCAGCCCCGACAGGGGGTATGGCTACACCTTC
abundance: .; j_gene: TRBJ1-3; v_gene: TRBV15; d_gene: .; CDR3aa: CATSRAQFRTGNTIYF; CDR3nt: TGTGCCACCAGCAGAGCCCAGTTTCGAACCGGAAACACCATATATTTT
abundance: .; j_gene: TRBJ2-7; v_gene: TRBV7-3; d_gene: .; CDR3aa: CASSLASSYEQYF; CDR3nt: TGTGCCAGCAGCTTAGCCAGTTCCTACGAGCAGTACTTC
abundance: .; j_gene: TRBJ1-1; v_gene: TRBV27; d_gene: .; CDR3aa: CASSLWNTMTEAFF; CDR3nt: TGTGCCAGCAGTTTATGGAATACTATGACTGAAGCTTTCTTT
abundance: .; j_gene: TRBJ1-2; v_gene: TRBV7-3; d_gene: TRBD1; CDR3aa: CASSPGGGYGYTF; CDR3nt: TGTGCCAGCAGCCCAGGGGGTGGCTATGGCTACACCTTC
abundance: .; j_gene: TRBJ1-3; v_gene: TRBV9; d_gene: .; CDR3aa: CASSVGRGGLGPSGNTIYF; CDR3nt: TGTGCCAGCAGCGTAGGTAGAGGCGGCCTGGGACCCTCTGGAAACACCATATATTTT
abundance: few; j_gene: TRBJ1-6; v_gene: TRBV19; d_gene: TRBD1; CDR3aa: CASKGAGTGDNSPLHF; CDR3nt: TGTGCCAGTAAGGGGGCCGGGACAGGGGATAATTCACCCCTCCACTTT
abundance: medium-sized; j_gene: TRBJ1-1; v_gene: TRBV9; d_gene: TRBD1; CDR3aa: CASSVVVTGGTEAFF; CDR3nt: TGTGCCAGCAGCGTAGTAGTTACAGGGGGCACTGAAGCTTTCTTT
abundance: .; j_gene: TRBJ2-5; v_gene: TRBV29-1; d_gene: .; CDR3aa: CSGGRGAGETQYF; CDR3nt: TGCAGCGGGGGGAGAGGGGCTGGAGAGACCCAGTACTTC
abundance: .; j_gene: TRBJ2-7; v_gene: TRBV25-1; d_gene: .; CDR3aa: CASSERGEQYF; CDR3nt: TGTGCCAGCAGTGAAAGAGGCGAGCAGTACTTC
abundance: .; j_gene: TRBJ1-1; v_gene: TRBV6-6; d_gene: .; CDR3aa: CASSPQLNTEAFF; CDR3nt: TGTGCCAGCAGTCCTCAATTGAACACTGAAGCTTTCTTT
abundance: .; j_gene: TRBJ2-7; v_gene: TRBV6-1; d_gene: .; CDR3aa: CASSDLSKRLNYEQYF; CDR3nt: TGTGCCAGCAGTGATCTGAGTAAGCGCCTAAACTACGAGCAGTACTTC
abundance: .; j_gene: TRBJ2-2; v_gene: TRBV5-6; d_gene: .; CDR3aa: CASRLSANTGELFF; CDR3nt: TGTGCCAGCCGACTCTCCGCGAACACCGGGGAGCTGTTTTTT
abundance: .; j_gene: TRBJ2-7; v_gene: TRBV19; d_gene: .; CDR3aa: CASSLKGLSYEQYF; CDR3nt: TGTGCCAGTAGTTTAAAGGGACTTTCCTACGAGCAGTACTTC
abundance: .; j_gene: TRBJ2-7; v_gene: TRBV15; d_gene: .; CDR3aa: CATSPDSSYEQYF; CDR3nt: TGTGCCACCAGCCCGGACAGTTCCTACGAGCAGTACTTC
abundance: .; j_gene: TRBJ1-6; v_gene: TRBV6-1; d_gene: TRBD1; CDR3aa: CASSERGTGPTNSPLHF; CDR3nt: TGTGCCAGCAGTGAGAGAGGGACAGGGCCGACTAATTCACCCCTCCACTTT
abundance: .; j_gene: TRBJ2-7; v_gene: TRBV9; d_gene: TRBD2; CDR3aa: CASSAGGGAQHEQYF; CDR3nt: TGTGCCAGCAGCGCGGGAGGGGGGGCACAGCACGAGCAGTACTTC
abundance: .; j_gene: TRBJ2-7; v_gene: TRBV10-3; d_gene: TRBD2; CDR3aa: CASSYSGEAEQYF; CDR3nt: TGTGCCAGCAGTTACAGCGGGGAGGCCGAGCAGTACTTC
abundance: .; j_gene: TRBJ1-2; v_gene: TRBV7-2; d_gene: .; CDR3aa: CASSPEPLAGSKYGYTF; CDR3nt: TGTGCCAGCAGCCCAGAGCCCTTGGCAGGGTCAAAATATGGCTACACCTTC
abundance: .; j_gene: TRBJ2-5; v_gene: TRBV7-9; d_gene: .; CDR3aa: CASSLAETQYF; CDR3nt: TGTGCCAGCAGCTTAGCTGAGACCCAGTACTTC
abundance: .; j_gene: TRBJ2-7; v_gene: TRBV6-6; d_gene: .; CDR3aa: CASSYAQAYEQYF; CDR3nt: TGTGCCAGCAGTTACGCACAGGCCTACGAGCAGTACTTC
abundance: .; j_gene: TRBJ2-7; v_gene: TRBV27; d_gene: TRBD1; CDR3aa: CASRGTGTGESYEQYF; CDR3nt: TGTGCCAGCAGAGGTACCGGCACAGGGGAGTCCTACGAGCAGTACTTC
abundance: once; j_gene: TRBJ2-1; v_gene: TRBV2; d_gene: .; CDR3aa: CASSPRRGSRYNEQFF; CDR3nt: TGTGCCAGCAGTCCCCGGAGGGGGTCCCGATACAATGAGCAGTTCTTC
abundance: .; j_gene: TRBJ1-2; v_gene: TRBV19; d_gene: TRBD1; CDR3aa: CASSIGATTGDGGYTF; CDR3nt: TGTGCCAGTAGTATAGGCGCGACGACAGGGGACGGTGGCTACACCTTC
abundance: .; j_gene: TRBJ1-5; v_gene: TRBV5-5; d_gene: TRBD1; CDR3aa: CASSQGQTNQPQHF; CDR3nt: TGTGCCAGCAGCCAGGGACAGACAAATCAGCCCCAGCATTTT
abundance: .; j_gene: TRBJ1-4; v_gene: TRBV28; d_gene: .; CDR3aa: CASRGSEKLFF; CDR3nt: TGTGCCAGCAGAGGGAGCGAAAAACTGTTTTTT
abundance: .; j_gene: TRBJ1-1; v_gene: TRBV28; d_gene: TRBD1; CDR3aa: CASSLYLDRDGHLDTEAFF; CDR3nt: TGTGCCAGCAGTTTATACCTTGACAGGGACGGGCACTTGGACACTGAAGCTTTCTTT
abundance: .; j_gene: TRBJ2-6; v_gene: TRBV5-1; d_gene: .; CDR3aa: CASSSVSGANVLTF; CDR3nt: TGCGCCAGCAGCTCTGTCTCTGGGGCCAACGTCCTGACTTTC
abundance: .; j_gene: TRBJ2-3; v_gene: TRBV11-2; d_gene: TRBD2; CDR3aa: CASSLRLATDTQYF; CDR3nt: TGTGCCAGCAGCTTACGACTAGCCACAGATACGCAGTATTTT
abundance: once; j_gene: TRBJ2-2; v_gene: TRBV19; d_gene: .; CDR3aa: CASSKRQNIVTGELFF; CDR3nt: TGTGCCAGTAGTAAGAGGCAAAATATAGTCACCGGGGAGCTGTTTTTT
abundance: .; j_gene: TRBJ1-5; v_gene: TRBV6-5; d_gene: .; CDR3aa: CASSYQSNQPQHF; CDR3nt: TGTGCCAGCAGTTATCAGAGCAATCAGCCCCAGCATTTT
abundance: .; j_gene: TRBJ2-1; v_gene: TRBV7-2; d_gene: .; CDR3aa: CASSLVPGRHNEQFF; CDR3nt: TGTGCCAGCAGCTTAGTACCGGGACGGCACAATGAGCAGTTCTTC
abundance: .; j_gene: TRBJ1-3; v_gene: TRBV6-1; d_gene: .; CDR3aa: CASSEVPRGRSGNTIYF; CDR3nt: TGTGCCAGCAGTGAAGTACCCCGGGGCCGGTCTGGAAACACCATATATTTT
abundance: .; j_gene: TRBJ1-1; v_gene: TRBV5-1; d_gene: TRBD1; CDR3aa: CASSLRGQTEAFF; CDR3nt: TGCGCCAGCAGCTTAAGGGGGCAAACTGAAGCTTTCTTT
abundance: .; j_gene: TRBJ2-7; v_gene: TRBV2; d_gene: .; CDR3aa: CASSVQAYEQYF; CDR3nt: TGTGCCAGCAGTGTACAAGCCTACGAGCAGTACTTC
abundance: .; j_gene: TRBJ1-2; v_gene: TRBV7-9; d_gene: TRBD1; CDR3aa: CASSPRDRGYGYTF; CDR3nt: TGTGCCAGCAGCCCCCGGGACAGGGGATATGGCTACACCTTC
abundance: .; j_gene: TRBJ2-2; v_gene: TRBV4-2; d_gene: .; CDR3aa: CASSQRSENTGELFF; CDR3nt: TGTGCCAGCAGCCAAAGGTCGGAGAACACCGGGGAGCTGTTTTTT
abundance: .; j_gene: TRBJ1-6; v_gene: TRBV4-3; d_gene: .; CDR3aa: CASSTYPPGRANSPLHF; CDR3nt: TGCGCCAGCAGCACCTACCCTCCGGGACGGGCTAATTCACCCCTCCACTTT
abundance: .; j_gene: TRBJ1-3; v_gene: TRBV11-2; d_gene: .; CDR3aa: CASSPSGGSLGNTIYF; CDR3nt: TGTGCCAGCAGCCCCTCGGGAGGGTCCCTTGGAAACACCATATATTTT
abundance: .; j_gene: TRBJ2-7; v_gene: TRBV9; d_gene: TRBD1; CDR3aa: CASSARDRAYEQYF; CDR3nt: TGTGCCAGCAGCGCCCGGGACAGGGCCTACGAGCAGTACTTC
abundance: .; j_gene: TRBJ2-7; v_gene: TRBV6-5; d_gene: TRBD2; CDR3aa: CASSPGGVGSYEQYF; CDR3nt: TGTGCCAGCAGCCCGGGGGGGGTCGGCTCCTACGAGCAGTACTTC
abundance: .; j_gene: TRBJ2-5; v_gene: TRBV19; d_gene: .; CDR3aa: CATGGRRETQYF; CDR3nt: TGTGCCACCGGGGGAAGGAGAGAGACCCAGTACTTC
abundance: .; j_gene: TRBJ2-7; v_gene: TRBV11-2; d_gene: .; CDR3aa: CASTPDSLSCEQYF; CDR3nt: TGTGCCAGCACCCCAGACTCCCTGAGTTGCGAGCAGTACTTC
abundance: .; j_gene: TRBJ1-4; v_gene: TRBV6-5; d_gene: TRBD1; CDR3aa: CASSYPTGVEEKLFF; CDR3nt: TGTGCCAGCAGTTACCCGACAGGGGTAGAGGAAAAACTGTTTTTT
abundance: .; j_gene: TRBJ2-1; v_gene: TRBV7-9; d_gene: .; CDR3aa: CASSTTPFGSYNEQFF; CDR3nt: TGTGCCAGCAGCACGACCCCTTTCGGCTCCTACAATGAGCAGTTCTTC
abundance: few; j_gene: TRBJ1-1; v_gene: TRBV2; d_gene: .; CDR3aa: CASSEAWGNTEAFF; CDR3nt: TGTGCCAGCAGTGAAGCGTGGGGGAACACTGAAGCTTTCTTT
abundance: few; j_gene: TRBJ2-5; v_gene: TRBV6-5; d_gene: .; CDR3aa: CASTRGAPPETQYF; CDR3nt: TGTGCCAGCACTCGGGGGGCACCTCCTGAGACCCAGTACTTC
abundance: few; j_gene: TRBJ1-1; v_gene: TRBV4-2; d_gene: .; CDR3aa: CASSPQFGGLVTEAFF; CDR3nt: TGTGCCAGCAGCCCCCAGTTTGGGGGGCTAGTAACTGAAGCTTTCTTT
abundance: .; j_gene: TRBJ2-4; v_gene: TRBV9; d_gene: TRBD1; CDR3aa: CASSVDPGQGAKNIQYF; CDR3nt: TGTGCCAGCAGCGTAGACCCGGGACAGGGAGCCAAAAACATTCAGTACTTC
abundance: .; j_gene: TRBJ2-4; v_gene: TRBV5-1; d_gene: TRBD2; CDR3aa: CASSLWEGDKNIQYF; CDR3nt: TGCGCCAGCAGCTTATGGGAGGGCGACAAAAACATTCAGTACTTC